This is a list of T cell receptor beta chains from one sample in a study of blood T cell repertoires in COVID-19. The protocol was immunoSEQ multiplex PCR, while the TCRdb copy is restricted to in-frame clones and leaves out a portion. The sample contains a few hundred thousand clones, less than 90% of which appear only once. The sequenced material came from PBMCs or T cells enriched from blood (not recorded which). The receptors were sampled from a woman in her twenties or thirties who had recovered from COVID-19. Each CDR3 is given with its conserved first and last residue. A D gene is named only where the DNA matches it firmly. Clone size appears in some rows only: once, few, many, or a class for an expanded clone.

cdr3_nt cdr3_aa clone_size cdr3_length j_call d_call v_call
TGTGCCAGTAGTCTTCGCTATGGCTACACCTTC CASSLRYGYTF - 11 TRBJ1-2 - TRBV19
TGTGCCAGCAGCGTGGGACAGAACACCGGGGAGCTGTTTTTT CASSVGQNTGELFF - 14 TRBJ2-2 - TRBV7-9
TGTGCCACCAGCAGAGGGCAGGGGAGCAATCAGCCCCAGCATTTT CATSRGQGSNQPQHF - 15 TRBJ1-5 - TRBV15
TGTGCCAGCTTTACGGGAGGGGGGGAGACCCAGTACTTC CASFTGGGETQYF - 13 TRBJ2-5 TRBD2 TRBV6-5
TGTGCCAGCAGTAACCGACAGGGTGCAGCAACTAATGAAAAACTGTTTTTT CASSNRQGAATNEKLFF - 17 TRBJ1-4 TRBD1 TRBV28
TGTGCCAGTACCCCAGGGACAGGGGACTATGGCTACACCTTC CASTPGTGDYGYTF - 14 TRBJ1-2 TRBD1 TRBV19
TGTGCCAGCAGCTCACAACGTCCGGGCCGGGGGGGTGAAAAACTGTTTTTT CASSSQRPGRGGEKLFF - 17 TRBJ1-4 - TRBV5-4
TGTGCCACCAGCCTTGAGGCCGAAAATTCACCCCTCCACTTT CATSLEAENSPLHF - 14 TRBJ1-6 - TRBV15
TGCGCCAGCAGCTTATTTGAGAATTCACCCCTCCACTTT CASSLFENSPLHF - 13 TRBJ1-6 - TRBV5-1
TGTGCCAGCATCCGGGACAGGAATAACTATGGCTACACCTTC CASIRDRNNYGYTF once 14 TRBJ1-2 TRBD1 TRBV28
TGTGCCAGCAGTGAATCGGCAGGGGGAACCTTCGGGAACGAGCAGTACTTC CASSESAGGTFGNEQYF - 17 TRBJ2-7 TRBD1 TRBV2
TGCGCCAGCAGTGAGGTAGCGGGAGCTGAAGCTTTCTTT CASSEVAGAEAFF - 13 TRBJ1-1 - TRBV10-2
TGCAGTGCTAGTCACACCGGGACTAGCACAGATACGCAGTATTTT CSASHTGTSTDTQYF - 15 TRBJ2-3 - TRBV20-1
TGCGCCAGCAGCTCCAACAGGGAAGATACGCAGTATTTT CASSSNREDTQYF - 13 TRBJ2-3 - TRBV5-1
TGTGCCAGCAGTTTCGGGACAGGGCTTGGAAACACCATATATTTT CASSFGTGLGNTIYF once 15 TRBJ1-3 TRBD1 TRBV27
TGCAGCGTTAAGGCGGAAGAGGCGGGTCAGCCCCAGCATTTT CSVKAEEAGQPQHF - 14 TRBJ1-5 - TRBV29-1
TGTGCCAGCAGCTTAGTACAGGGGTACAATGAGCAGTTCTTC CASSLVQGYNEQFF - 14 TRBJ2-1 TRBD1 TRBV7-9
TGTGCCAGTAGCAGACAGGGGGCTGAGGCAGATACGCAGTATTTT CASSRQGAEADTQYF - 15 TRBJ2-3 TRBD1 TRBV19
TGTGCCAGCAGCCAAGGGGGGCTGGAGGATGAGCAGTTCTTC CASSQGGLEDEQFF - 14 TRBJ2-1 - TRBV3-1/TRBV3-2
TGTGCCAGCAGCCCTACCGGCCTAACGACTAGCGGGAGGGAATACCTTGTAGATACGCAGTATTTT CASSPTGLTTSGREYLVDTQYF - 22 TRBJ2-3 TRBD2 TRBV28
TGTGCCAGCAGTTCGCCCGGGACAGTGGAAGAGACCCAGTACTTC CASSSPGTVEETQYF few 15 TRBJ2-5 TRBD1 TRBV28
TGTGCCAGCAGCCGAACTCAGAACACTGAAGCTTTCTTT CASSRTQNTEAFF - 13 TRBJ1-1 - TRBV5-4
TGCAGCGTTGAAGAAGGGCAGGGCACTGAAGCTTTCTTT CSVEEGQGTEAFF - 13 TRBJ1-1 - TRBV29-1
TGCGCCAGCAGCCAACCTCAAAGTGCGGCGGAGACCCAGTACTTC CASSQPQSAAETQYF - 15 TRBJ2-5 - TRBV4-1
TGTGCCAGCAGCCTCAGGGGAAGCCCTACCCGTGCCACAGATACGCAGTATTTT CASSLRGSPTRATDTQYF - 18 TRBJ2-3 - TRBV19
TGTGCCAGCAGCGCTCTCGGGGGGGCCCTCGGGGAGCTGTTTTTT CASSALGGALGELFF - 15 TRBJ2-2 TRBD2 TRBV9
TGTGCCAGCAAGCGCACAGATACGCAGTATTTT CASKRTDTQYF - 11 TRBJ2-3 - TRBV28
TGCGCCAGCAGCTTGGGATCAGGGGCGTTTTACGAGCAGTACTTC CASSLGSGAFYEQYF - 15 TRBJ2-7 - TRBV5-1
TGTGCCAGCAGCTTGGGGTCCGGTAATGAAAAACTGTTTTTT CASSLGSGNEKLFF - 14 TRBJ1-4 - TRBV5-6
TGTGCCATCCGGGAAGAACAAGATACGCAGTATTTT CAIREEQDTQYF - 12 TRBJ2-3 - TRBV2
TGTGCCATCGGGACTGGAAACTACAATGAGCAGTTCTTC CAIGTGNYNEQFF - 13 TRBJ2-1 - TRBV10-3
TGTGCCAGCAGCTTCCTTGGGAGCTCCTACAATGAGCAGTTCTTC CASSFLGSSYNEQFF once 15 TRBJ2-1 - TRBV5-8
TGTGCCAGCAGCTTTGGAGCGGGAGGGCCAGATACGCAGTATTTT CASSFGAGGPDTQYF - 15 TRBJ2-3 TRBD2 TRBV7-9
TGTGCCAGTACCCCGGACAGGGGACAGATTAACACTGAAGCTTTCTTT CASTPDRGQINTEAFF - 16 TRBJ1-1 TRBD1 TRBV19
TGTGCCAGCAGTTTATTTTTTATCGGCAGGGGCGGAGAAAACACTGAAGCTTTCTTT CASSLFFIGRGGENTEAFF - 19 TRBJ1-1 - TRBV27
TGCGCCAGCAGCTTCACTCCGGGAGGTCGAGATTCACCCCTCCACTTT CASSFTPGGRDSPLHF - 16 TRBJ1-6 - TRBV5-1
TGTGCCAGTAGTACCCAGGGCCCAGGGGGTCAGCCCCAGCATTTT CASSTQGPGGQPQHF - 15 TRBJ1-5 TRBD1 TRBV19
TGTGCCAGCAGCTTTCGGGGGAACACTGAAGCTTTCTTT CASSFRGNTEAFF - 13 TRBJ1-1 - TRBV7-2
TGTGCCAGCAGCCCAGATGGGACAGGGGGAAGAGAGACCCAGTACTTC CASSPDGTGGRETQYF many 16 TRBJ2-5 TRBD1 TRBV7-3
TGTGCCAGCAGTGAAATTGCGGATACGCAGTATTTT CASSEIADTQYF - 12 TRBJ2-3 - TRBV2
TGCGCCAGCAGCTCCGGGACTAGCGGGAGTATGGATGAGCAGTTCTTC CASSSGTSGSMDEQFF few 16 TRBJ2-1 TRBD2 TRBV5-1
TGTGCCAGCAGTTACTCGACTAGCGGTTACGAGCAGTACTTC CASSYSTSGYEQYF - 14 TRBJ2-7 TRBD2 TRBV6-2/TRBV6-3
TGCGCCAGCAGCTTGGGGGCCGGCTACGAGCAGTACTTC CASSLGAGYEQYF - 13 TRBJ2-7 - TRBV5-1
TGCAGCGTACGGGACAGGAACACTGAAGCTTTCTTT CSVRDRNTEAFF - 12 TRBJ1-1 TRBD1 TRBV29-1
TGTGCCAGCAGCTTATTACTCGCGGGGCTCGGAGGGGAGCTGTTTTTT CASSLLLAGLGGELFF few 16 TRBJ2-2 - TRBV11-2
TGTGCCAGCAGCTTGGAGACAGGGGGATCACCCCTCCACTTT CASSLETGGSPLHF - 14 TRBJ1-6 TRBD1 TRBV5-5
TGTGCCAGTAGTTCAGGGGAGGGCTCTGGGGCCAACGTCCTGACTTTC CASSSGEGSGANVLTF - 16 TRBJ2-6 - TRBV19
TGTGCCAGCAGTTTAGGTCCCGTTCAGTACTATGGCTACACCTTC CASSLGPVQYYGYTF - 15 TRBJ1-2 - TRBV27
TGTGCCAGCAGTGGATCCGGGGGGGAGTACGAGCAGTACTTC CASSGSGGEYEQYF - 14 TRBJ2-7 TRBD2 TRBV27
TGTGCCAGCAGCTTGACCTGGGACAGGGGGAACACTGAAGCTTTCTTT CASSLTWDRGNTEAFF - 16 TRBJ1-1 TRBD1 TRBV11-2
TGTGCCAGTAGTATCCAGGGGAATGAAGCTTTCTTT CASSIQGNEAFF - 12 TRBJ1-1 - TRBV19
TGTGCCAGCAGCCCGGGGGGGCGTGAAAAACTGTTTTTT CASSPGGREKLFF - 13 TRBJ1-4 - TRBV11-2
TGTGCCACCAGCAGAGGTAAGGGGATGCTCACTGAAGCTTTCTTT CATSRGKGMLTEAFF - 15 TRBJ1-1 - TRBV15
TGTGCCAGCAGCGCCACTAGCGGGAGTTTCGAGCAGTACTTC CASSATSGSFEQYF - 14 TRBJ2-7 TRBD2 TRBV5-4
TGTGCCAGCAGCCCGACCGAGTCATACGGGGAAAAACTGTTTTTT CASSPTESYGEKLFF - 15 TRBJ1-4 - TRBV11-2